This T cell receptor (beta chain) originates from a study of human T cells and chemical hapten exposure. MiXCR, applied by TCRdb to the RACE reads, yields one record per CDR3 protein. The sample shows approximately 370,000 distinct CDR3 sequences, around 5.5% of them seen only once. V lost 5 bases, J lost 2 bases, and 8 bases stayed unmatched. This CDR3 spans 15 amino acids. Germline CDR1 SGHNT, CDR2 YYREEE (reference sequence). Time point here: pre-sensitization, week 0. Sample treatment: therapeutic diphenylcyclopropenone sensitization with weekly scalp DPC. This clonotype was seen ten or more times.

This sequence joins TRBV5-4 and TRBJ1-1; TRBD1 agrees at 8 bases. Source: whole blood, taken in connection with sensitization to the hapten diphenylcyclopropenone (DPC). The clonotype was recovered from a woman aged 18 to 35 with alopecia areata. Some clones in this sample may be carry-over from other donors' samples. CDR3 residues: CASRVDRGHNTEAFF. In nucleotides, the CDR3 is TGTGCCAGCAGGGTTGACAGGGGACACAACACTGAAGCTTTCTTT.